One TCR beta chain is described in this entry. The V and J ends lost 0 bases and 3 bases respectively, with 10 bases between them. From germline, CDR1 is SGHRS and CDR2 YFSETQ. The CDR3 contains 14 residues. The record originates from a study of T cells after posttransplantation cyclophosphamide. Treatment was busulfan-fludarabine conditioning, a marrow graft, and cyclophosphamide on days +3 and +4. Method: immunoSEQ multiplex PCR; TCRdb's copy keeps in-frame clones and lacks some. The table records 15,000 to 25,000 clones, around 90% of them present only once. This chain links TRBV5-1 with TRBJ2-7; D is perhaps TRBD1 (5 bases). Here the sequenced sample was PBMCs, taken after allogeneic stem cell transplant with posttransplant cyclophosphamide. The sequence came from a female patient aged 40-49 years who received an allogeneic stem cell transplant from a related donor, was CMV-positive, and had no GVHD. The T cells may come from the graft donor. The CDR3 is CASSLGQGFYEQYF. The CDR3 coding sequence is TGCGCCAGCAGCTTGGGGCAGGGCTTCTACGAGCAGTACTTC.